The rows below give T cell receptor beta chains drawn from one sample of a study of blood T cell repertoires in COVID-19. TCRdb's table, derived via immunoSEQ multiplex PCR, lists solely in-frame clones and lacks some. This table has over 85,000 clones, under 75% appearing once. Sequencing was carried out using peripheral blood. These receptors came from a woman aged 55-70 years with acute or convalescent COVID-19. CDR3s leave out the opening cysteine and the closing phenylalanine or tryptophan.

v_call: TRBV4-1; j_call: TRBJ1-5; cdr3_length: 13; cdr3_aa: ASSPGQRGNQPQH
v_call: TRBV2; j_call: TRBJ2-7; cdr3_length: 11; cdr3_aa: ASSLTLGDEQY
v_call: TRBV12-5; j_call: TRBJ1-3; cdr3_length: 15; cdr3_aa: ASGPQLKQGAGNTIY
v_call: TRBV5-1; j_call: TRBJ1-1; cdr3_length: 13; cdr3_aa: ASSLLGRGNTEAF
v_call: TRBV5-1; j_call: TRBJ1-4; cdr3_length: 11; cdr3_aa: ASSIRGAEKLF
v_call: TRBV11-3; j_call: TRBJ2-3; cdr3_length: 16; cdr3_aa: ASSPGLAGAASTDTQY
v_call: TRBV4-2; j_call: TRBJ1-3; cdr3_length: 13; cdr3_aa: ASSQDNYSGNTIY
v_call: TRBV30; j_call: TRBJ2-3; cdr3_length: 12; cdr3_aa: AWGTGVFTDTQY
v_call: TRBV12-5; j_call: TRBJ2-2; cdr3_length: 17; cdr3_aa: ASGLGRTSGGLGTGELF
v_call: TRBV24-1; j_call: TRBJ1-5; cdr3_length: 13; cdr3_aa: ATSDRTGRNQPQH
v_call: TRBV11-3; j_call: TRBJ1-1; cdr3_length: 13; cdr3_aa: ASSEGGGLNTEAF
v_call: TRBV5-1; j_call: TRBJ1-2; cdr3_length: 10; cdr3_aa: ASRSANYGYT
v_call: TRBV18; j_call: TRBJ1-1; cdr3_length: 15; cdr3_aa: ASSTKGPTGVNTEAF
v_call: TRBV20-1; j_call: TRBJ2-7; cdr3_length: 12; cdr3_aa: SASYQGGTYEQY
v_call: TRBV5-4; j_call: TRBJ2-5; cdr3_length: 13; cdr3_aa: ASRPQGEIKETQY
v_call: TRBV9; j_call: TRBJ1-6; cdr3_length: 12; cdr3_aa: ASSALDSNSPLH
v_call: TRBV7-8; j_call: TRBJ2-3; cdr3_length: 15; cdr3_aa: ASSPGGSGVSTDTQY
v_call: TRBV5-1; j_call: TRBJ1-6; cdr3_length: 14; cdr3_aa: ASSLAPTGSNSPLH
v_call: TRBV14; j_call: TRBJ2-2; cdr3_length: 12; cdr3_aa: ASSQVGRAGELF
v_call: TRBV12-5; j_call: TRBJ1-5; cdr3_length: 12; cdr3_aa: ASGQEGGNQPQH
v_call: TRBV6-1; j_call: TRBJ2-7; cdr3_length: 11; cdr3_aa: ASSERSSYEQY